This T cell receptor beta chain came from a study of shared T cell receptors in the human thymus. Using immunoSEQ multiplex PCR, the repertoire was profiled, and TCRdb retains in-frame clones only, with some absent. This sample carries hundreds of thousands of clones, roughly 90% of them seen once, and the ten largest clones take approximately 0.011%. V was shortened by 4 bases and J by 4 bases, with 29 bases between the two germline ends. The germline CDR1 and CDR2 sequences are MNHEY and SMNVEV (reference sequence). The CDR3 is 19 amino acids. This sample also appeared in a second study, on human thymus T cells. That work states: Healthy Finnish infants undergoing corrective surgery for congenital heart defects were used as donors. In corrective heart surgery, resections were taken, and these provided the thymus tissue. Thymic and blood repertoires appeared to display a bias in their usage of V and J genes. Related work found strong thymic repertoire overlap between unrelated individuals.

What was sequenced was thymocytes. This chain joins TRBV27 and TRBJ2-7; tentative D call: TRBD2 (6 bases). The sequence came from a boy in the first two years of life with a congenital heart defect. The chain's CDR3 is CASSSRPASWPRGSYEQYF. In nucleotides, the CDR3 is TGTGCCAGCAGTTCCCGCCCGGCTAGCTGGCCCCGGGGGAGTTACGAGCAGTACTTC.